Below are 5 T cell receptor beta chains sequenced from a single sample in a study of cytomegalovirus exposure and HLA in healthy donors. Use of 60 Vbeta and 13 Jbeta primers characterized the PCR. The table came from immunoSEQ multiplex PCR; TCRdb's copy has only in-frame clones and leaves some out. There are 200,000 to 250,000 clones in the sample; roughly 80% occur only once, and about 3.1% lies in the top ten. Material: PBMCs. The receptors shown here come from a man aged 25-40 years in good health and CMV-seronegative.

The chain carries TRBV19 and TRBJ1-1, with 10 bases aligning to TRBD1. V was clipped by 5 bases and J by 6 bases; unmatched bases: 9. The CDR3 is made up of 15 amino acids. Looked up from germline, CDR1 is LNHDA and CDR2 is SQIVND (reference sequence). CDR3 in amino acids: CASSLDRGLEAEAFF. The CDR3 nucleotides read TGTGCCAGTAGTCTCGACAGGGGGCTAGAGGCTGAAGCTTTCTTT.

This chain links TRBV5-4 with TRBJ2-1; D not resolved. The germline CDR1 and CDR2 sequences are SGHNT and YYREEE (reference sequence). The CDR3 is 13 amino acids. V lost 1 base, J lost 14 bases, and 16 bases lay in between. In nucleotides, the CDR3 is TGTGCCAGCAGCTTGTTCGACTCCTTGGTCAAGTTCTTC. It yields the protein CASSLFDSLVKFF.

V gene TRBV19 combines with J gene TRBJ2-7; the D gene is possibly TRBD2 (5 bases). The V gene lost 5 bases and the J gene lost 3 bases, with 17 bases spanning the gap. The length of the CDR3 is 15 residues. CDR1 and CDR2 from the germline V gene are LNHDA and SQIVND (reference sequence). CDR3 region: CASSPRERAGYEQYF. CDR3 in DNA: TGTGCCAGTAGTCCTAGGGAGAGAGCCGGCTACGAGCAGTACTTC.

This clone has just one count. The chain employs TRBV7-2 and TRBJ2-7; 8 bases agree with TRBD1. The CDR3 is 15 residues long. Germline CDR1 and CDR2: SGHTA and FQGNSA. V was clipped by 2 bases and J by 4 bases; unmatched bases: 7. The CDR3 DNA is TGTGCCAGCAGCTTACTCCCGGGACAGGCTTACGAGCAGTACTTC. Translating gives CASSLLPGQAYEQYF. The full variable domain, with the rest looked up from reference TRBV7-2 and TRBJ2-7, is GAGVSQSPSNKVTEKGKDVELRCDPISGHTALYWYRQSLGQGLEFLIYFQGNSAPDKSGLPSDRFSAERTGGSVSTLTIQRTQQEDSAVYLCASSLLPGQAYEQYFGPGTRLTVT.

The V call is TRBV18, the J call TRBJ1-6; TRBD1 agrees at 7 bases. V trimming: 3 bases; J trimming: 8 bases; junction bases outside the gene matches: 7. Looked up from germline, CDR1 is KGHSH and CDR2 is LQKENI. CDR3 length: 15 amino acids. CDR3 amino acids: CASSPREGADSPLHF. The CDR3 DNA follows: TGTGCCAGCTCACCTCGGGAGGGGGCAGATTCACCCCTCCACTTT.